This TCR beta chain was captured by sequencing in a study of blood T cells in healthy people across ages (dated by TCRdb to 2013 to 2016). At the level of the whole study: In model experiments, template switching captured roughly one uniquely barcoded TCR beta cDNA molecule for every two T cells. Age-related changes in TCR beta repertoire diversity were measured in the study by deep sequencing normalized with unique cDNA molecular identifiers. The donors were split into four age groups: young (average around 17 years), middle-aged (39), aged (over 55) and long-lived (approximately 80). Donors of different ages were randomly distributed across sequencing lanes to avoid experimental bias. The study analyzed two additional independent replicas of 1 million unique cDNA reads from the same blood draw for two donors, one aged 18 to 29 and one aged 80 or older.

Library preparation employed 5' RACE. The sample was run on an Illumina HiSeq 2500. The second PCR ran for about 6 to 12 cycles and used a J-beta primer mix along with a sample-barcoded 5' primer. A unique molecular identifier was introduced onto each TCR beta cDNA molecule by a template-switch 5' adaptor carrying 12 random nucleotides. Each sample yielded at least 3 million CDR3-containing paired-end reads. First-strand cDNA synthesis was performed from all RNA using the Mint cDNA synthesis kit, with priming by a TRBC-specific oligonucleotide. Following uracil-DNA glycosylase treatment, a first 18-cycle PCR with universal primers M1SS and BC2_uni_R was performed on all cDNA. The study's own analysis went as follows. Each sample was normalized by randomly selecting 1 million high-quality reads, each carrying a distinct molecular identifier. Reads sharing molecular identifiers were discarded rather than binned into consensus sequences. MiTCR, set to a Q25 quality threshold and the strictest error-elimination algorithm, was used for CDR3 identification, clonotype clustering and error correction. A nonparametric unseen species model using Euler transformation provided a lower-bound estimate of total TCR beta diversity. TCRdb cleaned the public reads at Q25 with fastp, built clones with MiXCR and kept in-frame beta chains. One record per CDR3 amino acid sequence lists the most common genes and DNA. The V and J calls were not made by the authors but by TCRdb's processing. For this sample the table gives nearly 1 million distinct CDR3 sequences, of which roughly 50% were detected only once. Jointly, the top ten make up 20% to 25% of the sample.

This clonotype turned up a few times. Its target antigen remains unknown. No qualities accompany the bases; no much larger clone lies one base away. V loses 1 base, J loses 4 bases, and the germline ends lie 10 bases apart. The germline V gene supplies CDR1 MGHRA and CDR2 YSYEKL. Including the terminal cysteine and phenylalanine, the CDR3 comprises 14 residues. The kept DNA is CDR3 alone, 42 bases in frame from the first base. The approximately 39 donors, aged roughly 6 to 95 years, were systemically healthy Caucasian individuals from Russia. About 9.8 milliliters of peripheral blood were drawn from each donor into EDTA-treated Vacutainer tubes. Ficoll-Paque density-gradient centrifugation was used to isolate PBMCs, with at least 6.5 million per sample. Trizol reagent was used to extract total RNA from PBMCs, with at least 5 micrograms per sample. For every donor, an aliquot of PBMCs went through flow cytometry to measure the percentages of naive CD45RAhigh/CD27high T cells.

The paper as a whole reports these results and caveats: Total diversity estimates from one million sequenced T cells were considered lower bounds and underestimates. Compared with the aged group, the long-lived group had more naive CD4+ T cells, fewer expanded clones and increased TCR diversity, a pattern suggesting age selection. Donor CMV infection status was unknown, potentially confounding age-related changes in expanded clonotypes. As age increased, observed TCR beta diversity per million T cells dropped in a roughly linear way, and a significant reduction was already evident by age 40. Since profiling was done on bulk unsorted PBMCs, naive and antigen-experienced compartments could not be conclusively compared. There was a strong correlation between observed TCR beta diversity and the percentage of naive T cells measured by flow cytometry.

The clonotype comes from a woman aged 55-69 years in good health. The chain is assembled from TRBV4-1 and TRBJ2-5; the D gene lacks a confident call. Sample: blood. The DNA sequence follows: TGCGCCAGCAGCCAAGCGCAATCATCAGAGACCCAGTACTTC. This yields the protein CASSQAQSSETQYF.